This T cell receptor (beta chain) derives from a study of T cell responses to AZD1222 COVID-19 vaccine. General observations from the study: Per reports, nearly half of all spike-specific TCRs target regions that are unmutated in variants.

This clone was seen once. Its specificity is unknown. Sequenced by immunoSEQ multiplex PCR; TCRdb stores in-frame clones only, minus some. The data show some 150,000 clones, around 92% seen once. The CDR3 covers 13 residues. Trimming pared 8 bases from V and 1 base from J, leaving 11 bases between. Germline CDR1 LGHDT, CDR2 YNNKEL (reference sequence). This sample comprised peripheral blood, obtained on day 0 of AZD1222 vaccination. The gene calls are TRBV3-1 (or the pseudogene TRBV3-2) and TRBJ1-1; D call uncertain. This TCR was recovered from an adult in good health. CDR3 in amino acids: CASVGPQNTEAFF. CDR3 sequence (DNA): TGTGCCAGCGTTGGGCCACAGAACACTGAAGCTTTCTTT.